Sequencing of this T cell receptor beta chain was carried out in a study of identical twins. This clonotype showed up many times. MiXCR, applied by TCRdb to the 5' RACE reads, yields one record per CDR3 protein. Here the sample spans 200,000 or so distinct CDR3 sequences, approximately 8.3% being singletons. Healthy Caucasian donors formed the entire cohort. The CDR3 loop spans 13 amino acids. V shed 7 bases and J shed 3 bases, with 13 bases lying between them. The germline CDR1 and CDR2 sequences are SQVTM and ANQGSEA. These same records also appear under a second study, on yellow fever vaccine responses in identical twins.

V is TRBV29-1 and J is TRBJ2-1; D unresolved. The sample taken for sequencing was memory (CD45RO+) T cells sorted from blood. The receptor was isolated from a young woman in good health. The CDR3 nucleotides are TGCAGCGCTAAACAGACGAGCTACAATGAGCAGTTCTTC. Translating it yields CSAKQTSYNEQFF.